The present T cell receptor beta chain was sequenced within a study of blood T cell repertoires in COVID-19. Study background: PBMCs, B-cell-depleted T cells, or T cells provided the cDNA or gDNA that made up the material.

Source study methods: Amplified reference gene primers provided the basis for estimating nucleated cell counts. The protocol was immunoSEQ multiplex PCR, while the TCRdb copy is restricted to in-frame clones and leaves out a portion. V, J and clone size reflect that table, while D and trimming were determined from the DNA. Here the sample spans roughly 200,000 clones, approximately 84% being singletons. The CDR3 loop spans 14 amino acids. V shed 1 base and J 2 bases; nucleotides not matched to a gene: 1. Looked up from germline, CDR1 is LGHDT and CDR2 is YNNKEL (reference sequence). Material: peripheral blood. This rearrangement joins TRBV3-1 (or the pseudogene TRBV3-2) to TRBJ2-7; TRBD1 matches at 8 bases. The clonotype originates from an elderly woman with acute or convalescent COVID-19. The CDR3 nucleotides are TGTGCCAGCAGCCAAGGGGACAGGCCCTACGAGCAGTACTTC. Translation: CASSQGDRPYEQYF.